This section outlines one T cell receptor (beta chain) sequence together with its context. Produced via immunoSEQ multiplex PCR; TCRdb's table is partial and in-frame only. The sample has 120,000 or so clones; about 90% are singletons. The data belong to a study of T cell responses to AZD1222 COVID-19 vaccine. This CDR3 is 16 amino acids long. V lost 1 base, J lost 6 bases, and 14 bases lay in between. The germline gives CDR1 SGHTS, CDR2 YDEGEE. The origin of this receptor is an adult in good health. This chain joins TRBV5-8 and TRBJ1-6; D is ambiguous. The source was peripheral blood, collected on day 0 of AZD1222 vaccination. The chain's CDR3 is CASSLLPGIGNSPLHF. Here the CDR3 DNA reads TGTGCCAGCAGCTTGCTTCCAGGCATCGGTAATTCACCCCTCCACTTT.